This TCR beta chain is drawn from a study of graft-versus-host responses after intestinal transplantation. Whole-study context: Induction using anti-thymocyte globulin, followed by tacrolimus and steroids for two to three years, was given to all recipients. Study conclusions and caveats: GvH clones occurred in recipient marrow; some first appeared in ileum or blood.

Libraries were prepared by immunoSEQ multiplex PCR; TCRdb keeps only in-frame clonotypes and omits some of them. The table has 23,000 or so clones, roughly nine tenths seen once; the top ten hold less than 2%. As to this clone: Its antigen is unidentified.

CDR3 length: 15 residues. Trimming pared 4 bases from V and 0 bases from J, leaving 11 bases between. CDR1 is SGDLS and CDR2 is YYNGEE in the germline V gene. The chain combines TRBV9 with TRBJ1-5, with D possibly matching TRBD1 (6 bases). This receptor was taken from a human patient who received an intestinal transplant, so some T cells may come from the graft donor. This specimen consisted of PBMCs, obtained about 41 days after intestinal transplant. The CDR3 bases are TGTGCCAGCAGCCGCCAGGGGTCTAGCAATCAGCCCCAGCATTTT. Protein sequence: CASSRQGSSNQPQHF.